What follows describes a single T cell receptor beta chain. The sample is drawn from a study of blood T cell repertoires in COVID-19. This CDR3 spans 17 amino acids. Germline V lookup: CDR1 SGHNT, CDR2 YYREEE (reference sequence). V was trimmed by 1 base and J by 0 bases, leaving 15 bases between them. Clones were sequenced by immunoSEQ multiplex PCR, and TCRdb holds only the in-frame ones, with some missing. This table has 250,000 to 350,000 clones, 88% appearing once. The receptor comes from a woman aged 25 to 39 who had recovered from COVID-19. The material sequenced was PBMCs or T cells enriched from blood (not recorded which). The rearrangement joins TRBV5-4 to TRBJ2-3, with D tentatively TRBD1 (5 bases). The CDR3 is CASSLLGREASTDTQYF. CDR3 DNA: TGTGCCAGCAGCTTGTTGGGCAGGGAAGCCAGCACAGATACGCAGTATTTT.